The 8 T cell receptor beta chains reported below all come from one sample, sequenced in a study of blood T cell repertoires in COVID-19. Sequencing used immunoSEQ multiplex PCR; TCRdb keeps in-frame clones, though not all of them. The table has 90,000 to 120,000 clones, roughly 90% seen once. Sequenced input: peripheral blood. The receptors originated from a man aged 35 to 55 with active or convalescent COVID-19.

The chain couples TRBV18 to TRBJ2-3, with 10 bases that match TRBD2. The V gene end was trimmed by 3 bases and the J gene end by 0 bases; junction bases not matched to a gene: 0. The CDR3 consists of 15 residues. Looked up from germline, CDR1 is KGHSH and CDR2 is LQKENI. Here the CDR3 DNA reads TGTGCCAGCTCACCGACTAGCGGGAGCACAGATACGCAGTATTTT. Amino acid sequence: CASSPTSGSTDTQYF.

V is TRBV27 and J is TRBJ2-2, with 7 nucleotides matching TRBD2. The CDR3 contains 13 residues. V was pared by 3 bases and J by 5 bases, with 0 bases of the junction left unmatched. Germline assignment: CDR1 MNHEY and CDR2 SMNVEV (reference sequence). The CDR3 loop is CASSLGGTGELFF. DNA for the CDR3: TGTGCCAGCAGTTTGGGAGGGACCGGGGAGCTGTTTTTT.

This clone was seen just once. This chain uses TRBV18 with TRBJ1-5; D ambiguous. The V gene's germline CDR1 is KGHSH and CDR2 LQKENI. The CDR3 is 12 residues long. V was trimmed by 3 bases and J by 11 bases, leaving 11 bases between them. The CDR3 bases are TGTGCCAGCTCACCGGAGGGTAGAGCCCAGCATTTT. It encodes CASSPEGRAQHF.

This chain links TRBV19 with TRBJ2-2; TRBD1 aligns across 8 bases. Germline CDR1 is LNHDA and CDR2 is SQIVND (reference sequence). This CDR3 spans 15 amino acids. The V segment lost 4 bases and the J segment 4 bases; nucleotides outside the gene matches: 5. The CDR3 reads CASSSRGPFTGELFF. Written as DNA, the CDR3 is TGTGCCAGTAGTAGCAGGGGGCCGTTCACCGGGGAGCTGTTTTTT.

V gene TRBV28 combines with J gene TRBJ1-1; TRBD1 aligns across 8 bases. V lost 3 bases and J lost 4; bases outside the gene matches: 4. The CDR3 consists of 14 residues. Germline CDR1 reads MDHEN; CDR2 reads SYDVKM. CDR3: CASSFSQGATEAFF. CDR3 nucleotide sequence: TGTGCCAGCAGTTTCAGCCAGGGGGCCACTGAAGCTTTCTTT.

A few counts support this clone. The V gene is TRBV19, the J gene TRBJ2-1; 10 bases are shared with TRBD2. Germline trimming cut 5 bases from V and 4 bases from J; bases unmatched to any gene: 5. This CDR3 has 15 residues. Germline lookup yields CDR1 LNHDA and CDR2 SQIVND (reference sequence). Here the CDR3 DNA reads TGTGCCAGTAGTTATACTAGCGGGACGTACAATGAGCAGTTCTTC. Translated: CASSYTSGTYNEQFF.

The rearrangement uses TRBV19 and TRBJ2-1; D is uncertain. This CDR3 has 12 residues. The germline V gene has CDR1 LNHDA and CDR2 SQIVND (reference sequence). V lost 5 bases and J lost 8, with 10 bases in between. The DNA for the CDR3 is TGTGCCAGTAGTGCCCCCCCGGATGAGCAGTTCTTC. Protein product: CASSAPPDEQFF.

This clone was found a few times. The DNA of the CDR3 is TGTGCCAGCAGTTTGGGCCCAGGGAATTCACCCCTCCACTTT. It specifies CASSLGPGNSPLHF. The chain combines TRBV28 with TRBJ1-6; D may be TRBD1 (5 bases). The CDR3 extends over 14 amino acids. Germline CDR1 is MDHEN and CDR2 is SYDVKM. Trimming removed 3 bases at V and 7 bases at J, with 10 bases between.